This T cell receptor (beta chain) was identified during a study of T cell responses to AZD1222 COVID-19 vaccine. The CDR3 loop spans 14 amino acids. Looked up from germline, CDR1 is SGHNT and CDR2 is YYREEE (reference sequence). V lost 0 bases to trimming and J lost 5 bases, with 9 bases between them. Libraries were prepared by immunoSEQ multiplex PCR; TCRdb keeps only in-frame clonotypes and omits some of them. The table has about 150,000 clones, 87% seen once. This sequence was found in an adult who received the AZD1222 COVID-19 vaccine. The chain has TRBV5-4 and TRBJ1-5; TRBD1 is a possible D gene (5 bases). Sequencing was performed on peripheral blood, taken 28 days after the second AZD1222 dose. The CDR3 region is CASSLGTGDQPQHF. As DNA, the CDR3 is TGTGCCAGCAGCTTGGGAACAGGAGATCAGCCCCAGCATTTT. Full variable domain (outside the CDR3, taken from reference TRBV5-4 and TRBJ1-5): ETGVTQSPTHLIKTRGQQVTLRCSSQSGHNTVSWYQQALGQGPQFIFQYYREEENGRGNFPPRFSGLQFPNYSSELNVNALELDDSALYLCASSLGTGDQPQHFGDGTRLSIL.